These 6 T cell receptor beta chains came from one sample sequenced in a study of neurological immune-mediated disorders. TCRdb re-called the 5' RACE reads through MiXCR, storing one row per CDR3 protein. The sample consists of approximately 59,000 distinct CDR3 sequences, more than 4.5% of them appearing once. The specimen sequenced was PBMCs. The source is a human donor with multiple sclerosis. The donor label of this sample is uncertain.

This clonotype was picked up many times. CDR3 amino acids: CASSYSTPSVLPSDTQYF. CDR3 nucleotides: TGTGCCAGCAGTTACTCGACGCCGTCGGTTCTACCGTCGGATACGCAGTATTTT. This chain connects TRBV6-5 to TRBJ2-3; D gene unclear. CDR1 is MNHEY, CDR2 SVGAGI, per germline. Between the trimmed V and J ends, which lost 0 bases and 6 bases, there was a span of 22 bases. This CDR3 spans 18 amino acids.

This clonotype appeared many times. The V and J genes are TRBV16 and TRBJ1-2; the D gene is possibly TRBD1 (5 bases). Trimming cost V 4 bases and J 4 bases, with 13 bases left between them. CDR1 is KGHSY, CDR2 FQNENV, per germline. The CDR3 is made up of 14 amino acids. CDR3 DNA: TGTGCCAGCAGCCCTTGGGACCTTTTCTATGGCTACACCTTC. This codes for CASSPWDLFYGYTF. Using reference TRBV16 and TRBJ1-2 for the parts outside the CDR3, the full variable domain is GEEVAQTPKHLVRGEGQKAKLYCAPIKGHSYVFWYQQVLKNEFKFLISFQNENVFDETGMPKERFSAKCLPNSPCSLEIQATKLEDSAVYFCASSPWDLFYGYTFGSGTRLTVV.

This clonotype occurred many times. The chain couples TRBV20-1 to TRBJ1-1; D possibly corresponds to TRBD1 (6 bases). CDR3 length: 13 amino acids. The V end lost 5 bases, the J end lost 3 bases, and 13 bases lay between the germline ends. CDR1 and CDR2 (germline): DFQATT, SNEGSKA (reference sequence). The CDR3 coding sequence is TGCAGTGCTTCCCAACAGGGAGACACTGAAGCTTTCTTT. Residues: CSASQQGDTEAFF.

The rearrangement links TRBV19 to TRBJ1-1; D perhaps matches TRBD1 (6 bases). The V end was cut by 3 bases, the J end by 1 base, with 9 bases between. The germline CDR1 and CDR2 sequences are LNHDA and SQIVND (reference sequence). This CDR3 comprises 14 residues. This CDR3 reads CASSIVGGNTEAFF. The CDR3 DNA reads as TGTGCCAGTAGTATTGTAGGGGGGAACACTGAAGCTTTCTTT.

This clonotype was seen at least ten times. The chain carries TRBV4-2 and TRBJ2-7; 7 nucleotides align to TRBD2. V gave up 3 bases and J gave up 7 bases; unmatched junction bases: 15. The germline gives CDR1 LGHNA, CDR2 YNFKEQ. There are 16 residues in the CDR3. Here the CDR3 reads CASSQSPGGTPKEQYF. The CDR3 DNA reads TGTGCCAGCAGCCAGTCTCCCGGGGGGACCCCGAAGGAGCAGTACTTC.

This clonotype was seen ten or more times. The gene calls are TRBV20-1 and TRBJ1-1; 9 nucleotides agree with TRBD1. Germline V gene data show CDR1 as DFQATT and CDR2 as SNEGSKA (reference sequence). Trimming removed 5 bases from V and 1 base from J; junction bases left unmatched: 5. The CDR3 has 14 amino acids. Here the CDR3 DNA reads TGCAGTGCTGAACAGGGGGCTGCGAACACTGAAGCTTTCTTT. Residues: CSAEQGAANTEAFF.